Listed here are 5 T cell receptor beta chains from one sample, sequenced in a study of T cells after yellow fever vaccination. TCRdb reanalysed the 5' RACE reads using MiXCR and keeps one entry per CDR3 protein. In the table there are roughly 74,000 distinct CDR3 sequences, approximately 7% of which are singletons. The input for sequencing was CD8+ T cells sorted from PBMCs, taken roughly 5 days after the first yellow fever vaccination. The source of these receptors is a man between 18 and 29 years old who received the YFV17D yellow fever vaccine.

This clonotype was seen a handful of times. This sequence joins TRBV11-2 and TRBJ2-6, with 8 bases that match TRBD1. This CDR3 has 15 amino acids. After removal of 7 bases from V and 3 bases from J, the junction contained 5 bases not matched to a gene. CDR1 and CDR2 from the germline V gene are SGHAT and FQNNGV. The CDR3 DNA sequence: TGTGCCAGCACCACGGACAGGGATGGGGCCAACGTCCTGACTTTC. It codes for CASTTDRDGANVLTF.

The V call is TRBV29-1, the J call TRBJ1-1; tentative D call: TRBD1 (6 bases). Deletions cut 7 bases from V and 2 bases from J, with 8 bases between. Germline-derived CDR1 and CDR2 are SQVTM and ANQGSEA. The CDR3 consists of 11 residues. Here the CDR3 reads CSAGVNTEAFF. For the CDR3, the DNA is TGCAGCGCAGGGGTAAACACTGAAGCTTTCTTT.

The chain combines TRBV4-2 with TRBJ2-1, with a possible D match to TRBD1 (6 bases). Germline V gene data show CDR1 as LGHNA and CDR2 as YNFKEQ. Trimming cost V 3 bases and J 6 bases, with 12 bases left between them. The CDR3 contains 14 residues. As DNA, the CDR3 is TGTGCCAGCAGCCAGCAGGGGAGCGGCAATGAGCAGTTCTTC. This codes for CASSQQGSGNEQFF.

This clonotype was observed at least ten times. This chain connects TRBV19 to TRBJ1-2; D is undetermined. This CDR3 comprises 10 residues. V shed 7 bases and J shed 7 bases, with 7 bases lying between them. The germline CDR1 and CDR2 sequences are LNHDA and SQIVND (reference sequence). In DNA, the CDR3 is TGTGCCAGTAAGGGAGGTGGCTACACCTTC. It specifies CASKGGGYTF.

The chain has TRBV30 and TRBJ2-7; D not resolved. Trimming stripped 4 bases from V and 3 bases from J, with 7 bases between. This CDR3 contains 11 residues. The germline V gene has CDR1 GTSNPN and CDR2 SVGIG (reference sequence). CDR3 region: CAWKPLYEQYF. Here the CDR3 DNA reads TGTGCCTGGAAACCCCTCTACGAGCAGTACTTC.